Reported below is one TCR beta chain. This clone is a singleton in its sample. Its antigen target is currently unknown. The input lacks base qualities; no much larger clone sits a single base away. Reading the germline V gene gives CDR1 SGHRS and CDR2 YFSETQ. From the cysteine up to the phenylalanine, the CDR3 has a length of 16 residues. The sequence is cut down to CDR3 DNA, 48 bases in frame from base 1. V loses 0 bases of germline sequence and J loses 2 bases, and the interval between the two ends is 15 bases. TCRbeta CDR3 regions were amplified from genomic DNA using the immunoSEQ Assay, a bias-controlled multiplex PCR. The published analysis was carried out like this. Nucleated cell counts per sample were estimated from amplification of reference gene primers within the assay. Sequence reads were collapsed and filtered to measure the absolute abundance of every unique TCRbeta CDR3 rearrangement. For each sample, productive Simpson clonality was calculated as the square root of Simpson's diversity index over productive rearrangements. Held by TCRdb, this immuneACCESS table contains in-frame sequences only and omits some clones. Under half of the omission traces to an unresolved V gene where checked; the cause of the rest is unknown. That table gives V, J and clone size, and the DNA gave D and trimming. The sample table shows approximately 300,000 clones, and more than 80% are seen once. The biggest ten clones account for roughly 7.3% of the sample.

These data belong to a study of blood T cell repertoires in COVID-19 (dated by TCRdb to 2018 to 2020). A note on the overall study: The collaborator samples originated in the United States, Italy and Spain and spanned the acute and convalescent phases of COVID-19. The sample metadata nearly always contained a de-identified subject ID, COVID-19 status, age in years and sex. The samples were drawn from the first 160 participants of the ongoing ImmuneRACE study and from 1,254 subjects provided by 6 global collaborators. Subjects who had been exposed to COVID-19, were actively infected with it, or had recovered from it provided the deeply sampled blood TCRbeta repertoires that made up the dataset. The repertoires were made available in a free public database intended to serve as a resource for research on the immune response to SARS-CoV-2. Where available, HLA class I and class II types were taken from metadata supplied by the sample provider and were not determined by assay-based typing. The material from the prospective study consisted of cDNA or gDNA derived from T cells, B-cell-depleted T cells, or PBMCs. Overall study outcomes, separate from this receptor: The amount of clinical and demographic metadata varied by source and participant and was provided uncurated.

In Seattle, one collaborating source enrolled patients while the infection was active and tracked those patients longitudinally over the course of disease. Collaborating institutions collected whole blood in K2EDTA tubes following their own protocols. For TCRbeta analysis, collaborator samples were shipped as frozen whole blood, as isolated PBMCs, or as DNA extracted from either sample type. The sample consisted of peripheral blood. The chain uses TRBV5-1 and TRBJ2-7; the D gene is perhaps TRBD2, on 7 matching bases. This clonotype was sampled from a woman aged 30 to 39 with COVID-19, enrolled during active disease. The CDR3 protein sequence reads: CASSLAVGGQTYEQYF. The DNA sequence is as follows: TGCGCCAGCAGCTTGGCCGTGGGGGGGCAGACCTACGAGCAGTACTTC.